A single sample gave rise to the 15 T cell receptor beta chains below, sequenced in a study of regulatory T cells in long-lasting Graves disease. Time point in this sample: newly diagnosed GD, antithyroid drugs for less than 3 months. PBMC RNA was the source of the TCR library. Through Arm-PCR of CDR3 regions and iRepertoire HTBI primers, TCR beta libraries were built. TCRdb ran MiXCR on the multiplex PCR reads and lists one entry per CDR3 protein. The sample records approximately 270,000 distinct CDR3 sequences, about 17% being singletons. This sample was also put to use in a study of T cells in Graves' hyperthyroidism and ophthalmopathy.

The specimen comprised peripheral blood mononuclear cells (PBMCs), sampled at new diagnosis, from a patient treated with antithyroid drugs. The receptors were sampled from a woman in her 30s with Graves disease.

The rearrangement joins TRBV6-9 to TRBJ2-7; 9 bases are shared with TRBD2. This CDR3 has 16 residues. The germline gives CDR1 MNHGY, CDR2 SVAAGI. J was trimmed by 3 bases and V by 3 bases; bases with no gene match: 9. CDR3 sequence: CASSYSGRGGIYEQYF. In DNA, the CDR3 is TGTGCCAGCAGTTACTCAGGGCGGGGGGGAATCTACGAGCAGTACTTC.

In this sample, this clonotype turned up many times. The V call is TRBV6-5, the J call TRBJ1-1; no firm D call. V was clipped by 2 bases and J by 11 bases, with 12 bases between them. The germline V gene has CDR1 MNHEY and CDR2 SVGAGI. This CDR3 spans 12 amino acids. In DNA form, the CDR3 reads TGTGCCAGCAGTTACGGCGCCTTGGGGGCTTTCTTT. Its translation: CASSYGALGAFF.

Comment on this clonotype: This likely came from a read error, as a far larger clone is one base away. The V call is TRBV28, the J call TRBJ1-4; no reliable D call. The V and J ends lost 7 bases and 0 bases respectively, with 15 bases between them. The CDR3 loop spans 16 amino acids. Germline loops: CDR1 MDHEN, CDR2 SYDVKM. CDR3 in DNA: TGTGCCAGCAATTTTGGACGGGGAGCAACTAATGAAAAACTGTTTTTT. Translation: CASNFGRGATNEKLFF.

This clonotype was observed at least ten times. This chain uses TRBV4-1 with TRBJ1-1; D unclear. Per germline, CDR1 MGHRA and CDR2 YSYEKL. V was trimmed by 1 base and J by 6 bases, leaving 12 bases between them. This CDR3 contains 14 residues. The DNA of the CDR3 is TGCGCCAGCAGCCAAGTCCCGGGAAGGCCTGAAGCTTTCTTT. Encoded protein: CASSQVPGRPEAFF.

This clonotype was counted many times. The chain is built from TRBV9 and TRBJ1-3; no firm D call. In germline, CDR1 is SGDLS, CDR2 YYNGEE. CDR3 length equals 15 residues. V dropped 0 bases and J dropped 0 bases, with 7 bases sitting between them. DNA for the CDR3: TGTGCCAGCAGCGTAGATACGGACTCTGGAAACACCATATATTTT. Its protein product is CASSVDTDSGNTIYF.

This clonotype was found many times. The chain employs TRBV9 and TRBJ2-1; D is tentatively TRBD1 or TRBD2 (5 bases each). CDR1 and CDR2 (germline): SGDLS, YYNGEE. The CDR3 contains 18 residues. V shed 3 bases and J shed 0 bases, with 19 bases lying between them. The CDR3 region is CASSGGYREKSSYNEQFF. The CDR3 DNA is TGTGCCAGCAGCGGGGGGTACCGAGAGAAGAGCTCCTACAATGAGCAGTTCTTC.

The chain joins TRBV7-3 to TRBJ1-6; D is unresolved. V lost 1 base and J lost 8, with 15 bases in between. The CDR3 spans 16 residues. The germline V gene has CDR1 SGHTA and CDR2 FQGTGA. This CDR3 reads CASSLSDSGSHSPLHF. In nucleotides, the CDR3 is TGTGCCAGCAGCTTAAGCGACTCCGGTAGTCATTCACCCCTCCACTTT.

This clonotype was detected only a few times. The rearrangement uses TRBV19 and TRBJ1-5; D is uncertain. Trimming shortened V by 2 bases and J by 0 bases, and 8 bases separated the two germline ends. Germline CDR1 is LNHDA and CDR2 is SQIVND (reference sequence). The CDR3 length is 15 residues. This CDR3 is CASSIYQYSNQPQHF. In nucleotides, the CDR3 is TGTGCCAGTAGTATATATCAGTATAGCAATCAGCCCCAGCATTTT.

The chain recombines TRBV6-2 or TRBV6-3 with TRBJ2-7, with 8 bases that match TRBD1. Germline V gene lookup returns CDR1 MNHEY and CDR2 SVGEGT. This CDR3 contains 14 residues. J was trimmed by 3 bases and V by 4 bases; bases with no gene match: 5. The CDR3 here is CASSSGTGHYEQYF. DNA of the CDR3: TGTGCCAGCAGTTCCGGGACAGGACACTACGAGCAGTACTTC.

At least ten counts were recorded for this clonotype. The chain has TRBV28 and TRBJ2-7; TRBD1 might be the D (6 bases). CDR3 length: 14 residues. CDR1 is MDHEN, CDR2 SYDVKM, per germline. The V gene lost 9 bases and the J gene lost 4 bases, with 19 bases spanning the gap. The DNA of the CDR3 is TGTGCCAGTAGGTCTGGACAGCAGCGTTACGAGCAGTACTTC. Translation: CASRSGQQRYEQYF.

The chain joins TRBV7-9 to TRBJ2-7, with D perhaps TRBD2 (5 bases). Trimming stripped 6 bases from V and 0 bases from J, with 9 bases between. The CDR3 runs 13 residues. In germline, CDR1 is SEHNR, CDR2 FQNEAQ (reference sequence). This CDR3 reads CASRGRDSYEQYF. In DNA form, the CDR3 reads TGTGCCAGCAGAGGTCGGGACTCCTACGAGCAGTACTTC.

The chain combines TRBV6-4 with TRBJ1-1, with D perhaps matching TRBD1 (5 bases). The V end was cut by 4 bases, the J end by 3 bases, with 12 bases between. Germline CDR1 reads MRHNA; CDR2 reads SNTAGT. This CDR3 contains 14 residues. For the CDR3, the DNA is TGTGCCAGCAGTGCTGACAGTAAAGACACTGAAGCTTTCTTT. Its protein product is CASSADSKDTEAFF.

This clonotype has only a few counts. The chain combines TRBV7-9 with TRBJ1-1; D ambiguous. The germline V and J ends were trimmed by 3 bases and 8 bases, with 13 bases remaining between them. CDR1 and CDR2 from the germline V gene are SEHNR and FQNEAQ (reference sequence). The CDR3 is 13 residues long. This chain's CDR3 is CASSFGEALEAFF. The DNA for the CDR3 is TGTGCCAGCAGCTTTGGGGAGGCCCTAGAAGCTTTCTTT.

This clonotype was seen a single time. This likely traces to a read error, being one base from a far larger clone. The chain has TRBV7-2 and TRBJ2-5, with 8 bases identical to TRBD2. Trimming at V came to 7 bases and at J to 11 bases, leaving 18 bases not matched to a gene. CDR3 length equals 15 residues. Germline loops: CDR1 SGHTA, CDR2 FQGNSA. CDR3 sequence (DNA): TGTGCCAGCACCCTAGCGGGTGAACCTTACAATGAGCAGTACTTC. It specifies CASTLAGEPYNEQYF.

This clonotype showed up just a few times. The chain uses TRBV11-1 and TRBJ2-1; no reliable D call. The germline CDR1 and CDR2 sequences are SGHAT and FQDESV (reference sequence). The CDR3 is 18 residues long. V gave up 4 bases and J gave up 1 base, with 20 bases separating them. The CDR3, as DNA: TGTGCCAGCAGCTGGGGTAATCGGGTCCCACTTTCCTACAATGAGCAGTTCTTC. This gives the protein CASSWGNRVPLSYNEQFF.